This entry is about one T cell receptor beta chain. Antigen: not known. The source of the sample is a study of cytomegalovirus exposure and HLA in healthy donors. Overall study findings and caveats: Excluded: some indistinguishable V segments such as TRBV6-2 and TRBV6-3. In a later analysis, common viral pathogens appeared linked to several of the most significant clusters. Listed as cytomegalovirus-associated were more than 150 TCR beta chains.

It was with 60 Vbeta and 13 Jbeta primers that the PCR ran. Here immunoSEQ multiplex PCR was the method, and the copy in TCRdb shows in-frame clones only, minus some. The data show 150,000 to 200,000 clones, with 70% to 80% seen just once and approximately 15% held by the top ten. Trimming cost V 6 bases and J 7 bases; bases outside gene matches: 9. CDR3 length equals 15 residues. Germline V gene lookup returns CDR1 SGDLS and CDR2 YYNGEE. The chain has TRBV9 and TRBJ2-1; 11 bases match TRBD2. This clonotype was sampled from a woman aged 40-49 years in good health and CMV-seronegative. The specimen was PBMCs. CDR3 DNA: TGTGCCAGCAAAACAATAGCGGGAGGGCCAAATGAGCAGTTCTTC. Translation gives CASKTIAGGPNEQFF.